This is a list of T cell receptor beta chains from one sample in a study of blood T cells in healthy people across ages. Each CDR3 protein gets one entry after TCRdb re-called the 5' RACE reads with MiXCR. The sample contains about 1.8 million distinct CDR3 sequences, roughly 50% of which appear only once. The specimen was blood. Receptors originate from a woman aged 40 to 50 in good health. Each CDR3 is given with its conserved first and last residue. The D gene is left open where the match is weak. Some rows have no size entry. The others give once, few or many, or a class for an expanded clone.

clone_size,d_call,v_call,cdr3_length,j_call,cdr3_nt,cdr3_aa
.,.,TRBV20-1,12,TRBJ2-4,TGCAGTGCTAGACCCCAGGTGGACATTCAGTACTTC,CSARPQVDIQYF
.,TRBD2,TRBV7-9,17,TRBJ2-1,TGTGCCAGCAGCTTAGCAAAGCAGCGGGGGGGCGATAATGAGCAGTTCTTC,CASSLAKQRGGDNEQFF
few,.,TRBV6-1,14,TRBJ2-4,TGTGCCAGCAGAAGCGTACTAGCCAAAAACATTCAGTACTTC,CASRSVLAKNIQYF
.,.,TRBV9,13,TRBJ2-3,TGTGCCAGCAGCGACCGAACTTGGGATACGCAGTATTTT,CASSDRTWDTQYF
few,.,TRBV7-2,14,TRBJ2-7,TGTGCCAGCAGCCCTTGGCAGGGTTCCTACGAGCAGTACTTC,CASSPWQGSYEQYF
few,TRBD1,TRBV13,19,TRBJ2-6,TGTGCCAGCAGCTTAACCCACCAGGACAGGGGGTTTGGGGCCAACGTCCTGACTTTC,CASSLTHQDRGFGANVLTF
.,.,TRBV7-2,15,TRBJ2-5,TGTGCCAGCAGCTTAAGGAAGAGCCTCCAAGAGACCCAGTACTTC,CASSLRKSLQETQYF
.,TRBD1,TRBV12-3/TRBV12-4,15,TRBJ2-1,TGTGCCAGCAGTTTTGCGGACAGGGGGGACAATGAGCAGTTCTTC,CASSFADRGDNEQFF
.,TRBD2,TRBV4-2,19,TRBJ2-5,TGTGCCAGCAGCCAAGGGAAGGGGATAGCGGGGGGAGAACAAGAGACCCAGTACTTC,CASSQGKGIAGGEQETQYF
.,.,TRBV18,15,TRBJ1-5,TGTGCCAGCTCACCACCATTCCTGAGGGGTCAGCCCCAGCATTTT,CASSPPFLRGQPQHF
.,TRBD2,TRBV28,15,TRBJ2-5,TGTGCCAGCAGCTACACTCGGGGGGGGATAAATACCCAGTACTTC,CASSYTRGGINTQYF
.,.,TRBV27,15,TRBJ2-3,TGTGCCAGCAGTTCAGGACCCTTTAGCACAGATACGCAGTATTTT,CASSSGPFSTDTQYF
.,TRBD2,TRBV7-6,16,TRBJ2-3,TGTGCCAGCAGCTCCTCTAGCGGGGCGTTCCCAGATACGCAGTATTTT,CASSSSSGAFPDTQYF
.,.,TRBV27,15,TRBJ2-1,TGTGCCAGCAGTGGGATAGGGGGAGGGTACAATGAGCAGTTCTTC,CASSGIGGGYNEQFF
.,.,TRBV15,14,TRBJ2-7,TGTGCCACCAGCAGAGGTCGGGGTGTTTACGAGCAGTACTTC,CATSRGRGVYEQYF
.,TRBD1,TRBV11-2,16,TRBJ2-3,TGTGCCAGCAGCTCGGGACAGACAAAAAGCACAGATACGCAGTATTTT,CASSSGQTKSTDTQYF
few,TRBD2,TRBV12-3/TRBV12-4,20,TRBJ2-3,TGTGCCAGCAGAACCTTTGGGGGTAGGACTAGCGGGGAAAGCACAGATACGCAGTATTTT,CASRTFGGRTSGESTDTQYF
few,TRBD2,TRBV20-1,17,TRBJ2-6,TGCAGTGCTAGTACTAGCGATTGGAGCTCTGGGGCCAACGTCCTGACTTTC,CSASTSDWSSGANVLTF
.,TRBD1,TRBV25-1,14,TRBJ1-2,TGTGCCAGCAGAAATCCGGGACAGTTCTATGGCTACACCTTC,CASRNPGQFYGYTF
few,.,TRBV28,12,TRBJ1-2,TGTGCCAGCAGTTCGGGGGCTCCTGGCTACACCTTC,CASSSGAPGYTF
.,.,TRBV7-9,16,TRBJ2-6,TGTGCCAGCAGCTCAGCGGCATCCTCTGGGGCCAACGTCCTGACTTTC,CASSSAASSGANVLTF
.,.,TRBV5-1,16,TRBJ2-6,TGCGCCAGCAGCTCGGGGGACAGCTCTGGGGCCAACGTCCTGACTTTC,CASSSGDSSGANVLTF
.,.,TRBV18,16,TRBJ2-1,TGTGCCAGCTCACCACCTGGAAGGACCCTCTACAATGAGCAGTTCTTC,CASSPPGRTLYNEQFF
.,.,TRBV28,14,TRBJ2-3,TGTGCCAGCAGTGAGAGGGGGGCCACAGATACGCAGTATTTT,CASSERGATDTQYF
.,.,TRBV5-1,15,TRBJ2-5,TGCGCCAGCAACTTGGGGGTTGTAAAGCGGGAGACCCAGTACTTC,CASNLGVVKRETQYF
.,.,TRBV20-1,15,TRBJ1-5,TGCAGTGCTAGCCTTGGGGGGGCCAGCAATCAGCCCCAGCATTTT,CSASLGGASNQPQHF
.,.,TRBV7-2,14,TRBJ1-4,TGTGCCAGCAGCTTGGGACCGTCGGCTCAAAAACTGTTTTTT,CASSLGPSAQKLFF
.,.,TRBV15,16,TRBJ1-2,TGTGCCACCAGCAGAGATAGAGGGGCACTGGTAAATGGCTACACCTTC,CATSRDRGALVNGYTF
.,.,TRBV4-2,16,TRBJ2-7,TGTGCCGGCAGCCTAACCGTCCAACCCGACCGGCTCGAGCAGTACTTC,CAGSLTVQPDRLEQYF
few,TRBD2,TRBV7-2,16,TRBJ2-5,TGTGCCAGCAGTTCAGACCTTGGCGGGGGGCTGGAGACCCAGTACTTC,CASSSDLGGGLETQYF
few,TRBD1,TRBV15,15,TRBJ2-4,TGTGCCACCAGCAGAGATGGACAGGGCTTGGACATTCAGTACTTC,CATSRDGQGLDIQYF
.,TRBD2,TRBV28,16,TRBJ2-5,TGTGCCAGCAGTGTGACTAGCGGGGGGCCTCGAGAGACCCAGTACTTC,CASSVTSGGPRETQYF
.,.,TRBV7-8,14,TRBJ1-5,TGTGCCAGCAGCGTAGCTGCAGGGGCCCAGCCCCAGCATTTT,CASSVAAGAQPQHF
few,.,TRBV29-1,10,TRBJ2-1,TGCAGCGTTGCTGCATATGAGCAGTTCTTC,CSVAAYEQFF
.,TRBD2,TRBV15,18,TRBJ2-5,TGTGCCACCAGCAGAGATGGGGGTGCTAGCGGGGGGGCGAAGACCCAGTACTTC,CATSRDGGASGGAKTQYF
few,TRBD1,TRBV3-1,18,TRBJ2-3,TGTGCCAGCAGTCTTGATCGCCCCGGGACAGGGGGCACAGATACGCAGTATTTT,CASSLDRPGTGGTDTQYF
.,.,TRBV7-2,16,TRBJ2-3,TGTGCCAGCAGCTACGGTGCCCAGCCCCACACAGATACGCAGTATTTT,CASSYGAQPHTDTQYF
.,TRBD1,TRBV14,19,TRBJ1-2,TGTGCCAGCAGCCAAGTCCGCGGTCGGCCCAATCGGGACAGCTATGGCTACACCTTC,CASSQVRGRPNRDSYGYTF
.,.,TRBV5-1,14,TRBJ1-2,TGCGCCAGCAACCCGGACGGCTCTAACTATGGCTACACCTTC,CASNPDGSNYGYTF
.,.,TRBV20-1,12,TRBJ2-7,TGCAGTGCTAGCGAGGACTCCTACGAGCAGTACTTC,CSASEDSYEQYF
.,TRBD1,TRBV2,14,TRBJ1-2,TGTGCCAGCAGTGTAGGACAGGCGAGCTATGGCTACACCTTC,CASSVGQASYGYTF
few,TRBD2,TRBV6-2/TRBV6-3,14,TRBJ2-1,TGTGCCAGCAAAGCTAGCGGGGGATACAATGAGCAGTTCTTC,CASKASGGYNEQFF
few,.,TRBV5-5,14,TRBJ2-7,TGTGCCAGCAGCCCCGGGACAAACCCCTACGAGCAGTACTTC,CASSPGTNPYEQYF